This TCR beta chain appears in the sequencing data of a study of control samples from healthy donors and cancer patients. Sequenced by immunoSEQ multiplex PCR; TCRdb stores in-frame clones only, minus some. The data show tens of thousands of clones, roughly 90% seen once. As concerns this clone: The sample holds other DNA sequences that translate to the same CDR3.

With 4 bases removed from V and 2 bases from J, the gap between germline ends came to 15 bases. CDR3 size: 15 residues. Germline values: CDR1 SGHKS, CDR2 YYEKEE (reference sequence). Sequenced input: blood. J is TRBJ1-2 and V is TRBV5-5; perhaps TRBD1 as D (5 bases). The sequence was obtained from a man in his fifties or sixties in good health. Here the CDR3 reads CASSPTGGSNYGYTF. The CDR3 DNA sequence: TGTGCCAGCAGCCCGACTGGGGGTTCGAACTATGGCTACACCTTC.